The 17 T cell receptor beta chains below all came from one sample that was sequenced in a study of neurological immune-mediated disorders. MiXCR, applied by TCRdb to the 5' RACE reads, yields one record per CDR3 protein. The sample carries 30,000 to 40,000 distinct CDR3 sequences, 3.5% to 4% recorded once. The sequenced material came from PBMCs. Source of these receptors: a young man with multiple sclerosis.

Many counts were recorded for this clonotype. This chain connects TRBV7-8 to TRBJ2-7, with a tentative D call TRBD2 (6 bases). This CDR3 has 12 residues. V was cut by 4 bases and J by 4 bases, with 8 bases left in between. Germline V lookup: CDR1 SGHVS, CDR2 FQNEAQ. This CDR3 is CASSSGLYEQYF. DNA of the CDR3: TGTGCCAGCAGCTCCGGACTATACGAGCAGTACTTC.

The sample holds many counts of this clonotype. The J gene is TRBJ1-4, the V gene TRBV7-2; TRBD1 is a possible D gene (6 bases). Germline V lookup: CDR1 SGHTA, CDR2 FQGNSA. The CDR3 covers 14 residues. V lost 4 bases and J lost 0, with 6 bases in between. CDR3 in DNA: TGTGCCAGCAGCTACAGGGCAACTAATGAAAAACTGTTTTTT. Encoded protein: CASSYRATNEKLFF.

This clonotype has ten or more counts. In nucleotides, the CDR3 is TGTGCCAGCACGGGTGGGAATGAGCAGTTCTTC. Translating gives CASTGGNEQFF. The J gene is TRBJ2-1, the V gene TRBV6-5; D is unresolved. V was pared by 7 bases and J by 7 bases, with 8 bases between. This CDR3 has 11 amino acids. From germline, CDR1 is MNHEY and CDR2 SVGAGI.

This clonotype showed up many times. The chain links TRBV7-6 to TRBJ1-4; D gene ambiguous. V dropped 7 bases and J dropped 5 bases, with 14 bases sitting between them. The CDR3 loop spans 14 amino acids. Germline CDR1 reads SGHVS; CDR2 reads FNYEAQ. The CDR3 sequence: CASTLNGPNEKLFF. For the CDR3, the DNA is TGTGCCAGCACCCTCAATGGCCCGAATGAAAAACTGTTTTTT.

A remark on this clonotype: A much larger clone sits a single nucleotide away, making a read error possible. The CDR3 end shows no conserved phenylalanine or tryptophan, and so a read error is likely. The chain has TRBV9 and TRBJ2-5, with 9 bases identical to TRBD2. The CDR3 totals 16 residues. Germline CDR1 and CDR2: SGDLS and YYNGEE. The trim removed 0 bases at V and 0 bases at J, leaving 3 bases unmatched. CDR3 sequence reads: CASSVEAGGYQETQYS. In nucleotides, the CDR3 is TGTGCCAGCAGCGTAGAAGCGGGGGGATACCAAGAGACCCAGTACTCC.

The chain combines TRBV20-1 with TRBJ2-5; D call uncertain. Trimming took 1 base from V and 4 from J, leaving 7 bases between them. CDR1 is DFQATT, CDR2 SNEGSKA, per germline (reference sequence). The CDR3 totals 12 residues. The CDR3 spells CSARGMGETQYF. The CDR3 coding sequence is TGCAGTGCTAGAGGCATGGGAGAGACCCAGTACTTC.

This clonotype was seen ten or more times. The V call is TRBV6-5, the J call TRBJ1-6; 8 bases fit TRBD1. After removal of 4 bases from V and 9 bases from J, the junction contained 5 bases not matched to a gene. Germline CDR1 is MNHEY and CDR2 is SVGAGI. The CDR3 consists of 14 residues. The CDR3: CASSFRTGPSPLHF. Here the CDR3 DNA reads TGTGCCAGCAGTTTCCGGACAGGGCCTTCACCCCTCCACTTT.

This clonotype turned up a few times. The rearrangement uses TRBV4-1 and TRBJ2-1; 8 nucleotides match TRBD1. There are 15 residues in the CDR3. Germline V gene data show CDR1 as MGHRA and CDR2 as YSYEKL. The junction had 8 bases not matched to a gene; V was cut back by 4 bases and J by 6 bases. The CDR3 sequence: CASSPRGPFINEQFF. The DNA for the CDR3 is TGCGCCAGCAGCCCCAGGGGGCCTTTTATCAATGAGCAGTTCTTC.

This clonotype has at least ten counts. The chain uses TRBV5-5 and TRBJ2-1; 11 bases agree with TRBD2. CDR1 SGHKS and CDR2 YYEKEE come from the germline V gene (reference sequence). The J segment lost 15 bases and the V segment lost 4 bases, leaving 12 bases of the junction unmatched. This CDR3 is 14 amino acids long. CDR3 sequence reads: CASSHPLAGAGWFF. CDR3 bases: TGTGCCAGCAGCCACCCACTAGCGGGGGCGGGGTGGTTCTTC. Complete variable domain (other parts from reference TRBV5-5 and TRBJ2-1): DAGVTQSPTHLIKTRGQQVTLRCSPISGHKSVSWYQQVLGQGPQFIFQYYEKEERGRGNFPDRFSARQFPNYSSELNVNALLLGDSALYLCASSHPLAGAGWFFGPGTRLTVL.

This chain connects TRBV20-1 to TRBJ1-2; D is possibly TRBD1 (6 bases). Trimming pared 3 bases from V and 6 bases from J, leaving 11 bases between. Germline CDR1 is DFQATT and CDR2 is SNEGSKA (reference sequence). The CDR3 length is 12 residues. The CDR3: CSASSGVDGYTF. Here the CDR3 DNA reads TGCAGTGCTAGTTCAGGGGTTGATGGCTACACCTTC.

This clonotype was observed many times. The chain uses TRBV5-1 and TRBJ2-7, with 8 bases fitting TRBD1. The CDR3 extends over 15 amino acids. The germline V gene has CDR1 SGHRS and CDR2 YFSETQ. The V and J ends lost 0 bases and 3 bases, in that order; junction bases with no gene match: 5. The CDR3: CASSLAIGQGYEQYF. CDR3 sequence (DNA): TGCGCCAGCAGCTTGGCCATAGGACAGGGCTACGAGCAGTACTTC.

This clonotype was observed at least ten times. J is TRBJ1-2 and V is TRBV7-9, with D uncertain. The CDR3 loop spans 13 amino acids. Germline lookup yields CDR1 SEHNR and CDR2 FQNEAQ (reference sequence). Trimming shortened V by 1 base and J by 8 bases, and 11 bases separated the two germline ends. This CDR3 is CASSLGQVGGYTF. The CDR3 DNA reads as TGTGCCAGCAGCTTAGGCCAGGTGGGCGGCTACACCTTC.

This chain links TRBV5-6 with TRBJ1-1; D unresolved. CDR1 SGHDT and CDR2 YYEEEE come from the germline V gene. The ends were cut back, 2 bases at V and 1 base at J, with 12 bases in the middle. The CDR3 contains 15 residues. CDR3 nucleotides: TGTGCCAGCAGCTTCAGTCCATCTCAGAACACTGAAGCTTTCTTT. It specifies CASSFSPSQNTEAFF.

In this sample, this clonotype turned up a few times. The chain recombines TRBV3-1 with TRBJ1-2; D ambiguous. V gave up 4 bases and J gave up 1 base, with 13 bases separating them. This CDR3 contains 15 residues. CDR1 is LGHDT and CDR2 is YNNKEL in the germline V gene (reference sequence). The CDR3 spells CASSPGIVGNYGYTF. CDR3 nucleotides: TGTGCCAGCAGCCCGGGGATCGTGGGTAACTATGGCTACACCTTC.

This clonotype was seen at least ten times. V usage is TRBV12-3 or TRBV12-4 and J usage is TRBJ2-3, with D possibly being TRBD1 (5 bases). This CDR3 comprises 15 residues. Trimming took 8 bases from V and 6 from J, leaving 21 bases between them. DNA for the CDR3: TGTGCCAGCTCGACGACAGCGAACCCGTCCGATACGCAGTATTTT. Its protein is CASSTTANPSDTQYF.

This clonotype was counted between two and nine times. This could be a read error, since a much larger clone is one nucleotide away. The chain links TRBV2 to TRBJ2-3; D could derive from TRBD1 or TRBD2 (5 bases each). The germline CDR1 and CDR2 sequences are SNHLY and FYNNEI. V lost 6 bases to trimming and J lost 3 bases, with 10 bases between them. This CDR3 contains 13 residues. CDR3 sequence (DNA): TGTGCCAGCAGGGGGACGGGGACAGATACGCAGTATTTT. Translated, it gives CASRGTGTDTQYF.

This clonotype was observed at least ten times. The CDR3 reads CASSFGVGTSGNTIYF. The CDR3 coding sequence is TGTGCCAGCAGTTTTGGTGTCGGAACCTCTGGAAACACCATATATTTT. The chain is built from TRBV12-3 or TRBV12-4 and TRBJ1-3; D gene ambiguous. Trimming removed 3 bases at V and 0 bases at J, with 12 bases between. The CDR3 is 16 amino acids.